These T cell receptor beta chains were read from a single sample in a study of blood T cell repertoires in COVID-19. Generated by immunoSEQ multiplex PCR, the TCRdb table keeps only in-frame clones and is missing some. This sample yields some 120,000 clones, of which roughly 85% are seen a single time; approximately 1.5% belongs to the top ten. The sequenced sample consisted of peripheral blood. These receptors originate from a man between 35 and 55 years old with acute or convalescent COVID-19. The CDR3 runs from the conserved cysteine through the conserved F or W. Fields, in order: V gene, clone size, J gene, D gene, CDR3 protein, CDR3 DNA. D genes are given only for firm matches. Rows may omit the clone size; those that give it use once, few, many or a size class.

>TRBV11-3|.|TRBJ1-6|.
CASSLADNSPLHF
TGTGCCAGCAGCTTAGCTGATAATTCACCCCTCCACTTT
>TRBV9|.|TRBJ2-5|.
CASSSPVGPETQYF
TGTGCCAGCAGCTCGCCGGTGGGGCCTGAGACCCAGTACTTC
>TRBV7-3|.|TRBJ2-3|.
CASSLNLITPLSCADTQYF
TGTGCCAGCAGCTTAAATCTAATCACCCCCCTTTCTTGTGCAGATACGCAGTATTTT
>TRBV7-8|few|TRBJ2-7|.
CASSLGGSGVYEQYF
TGTGCCAGCAGCTTAGGTGGGTCAGGGGTTTACGAGCAGTACTTC
>TRBV19|.|TRBJ1-5|.
CASSIIPLSNQPQHF
TGTGCCAGTAGTATAATCCCCCTTAGCAATCAGCCCCAGCATTTT
>TRBV6-6|.|TRBJ1-2|TRBD1
CASSALTGTRGYTF
TGTGCCAGCAGCGCTTTGACAGGGACGAGGGGCTACACCTTC
>TRBV6-2/TRBV6-3|.|TRBJ2-2|.
CASSYVGGAYTGELFF
TGTGCCAGCAGTTACGTTGGGGGCGCGTACACCGGGGAGCTGTTTTTT
>TRBV5-6|.|TRBJ1-6|TRBD1
CASSITTGGFDNSPLHF
TGTGCCAGCAGCATAACTACAGGGGGCTTTGATAATTCACCCCTCCACTTT
>TRBV4-1|.|TRBJ2-1|TRBD2
CASSQGLAGGLQQFF
TGCGCCAGCAGCCAAGGACTAGCGGGGGGCCTCCAGCAGTTCTTC
>TRBV4-3|.|TRBJ2-5|TRBD1
CASSQVPGTGEPTQYF
TGCGCCAGCAGCCAAGTTCCCGGGACAGGGGAGCCGACCCAGTACTTC
>TRBV2|.|TRBJ2-1|TRBD1
CASRDRVSYNEQFF
TGTGCCAGCAGAGACAGGGTATCCTACAATGAGCAGTTCTTC
>TRBV16|.|TRBJ2-1|.
CASSQSLRDNEQFF
TGTGCCAGCAGCCAATCTCTCCGGGACAATGAGCAGTTCTTC
>TRBV11-2|.|TRBJ2-1|.
CASSFWGRRDEQFF
TGTGCCAGCAGCTTTTGGGGGCGCAGGGATGAGCAGTTCTTC
>TRBV25-1|few|TRBJ2-7|.
CASSVTGAYEQYF
TGTGCCAGCAGTGTCACTGGGGCATACGAGCAGTACTTC
>TRBV27|.|TRBJ2-1|TRBD2
CASSIIRSGRGNEQFF
TGTGCCAGCAGTATCATACGTAGCGGGAGAGGGAATGAGCAGTTCTTC
>TRBV28|.|TRBJ1-1|TRBD1
CASSPTGGRNTEAFF
TGTGCCAGCAGTCCAACAGGGGGCCGAAACACTGAAGCTTTCTTT
>TRBV7-8|.|TRBJ2-3|TRBD2
CASIGGAGPDTQYF
TGTGCCAGCATCGGGGGGGCTGGCCCAGATACGCAGTATTTT
>TRBV4-3|.|TRBJ2-3|TRBD1
CASSQDLLYPRGPDTQYF
TGCGCCAGCAGCCAAGACTTATTATACCCAAGGGGGCCAGATACGCAGTATTTT
>TRBV5-1|.|TRBJ2-3|.
CASSSGVNDNTQYF
TGCGCCAGCAGCTCCGGGGTTAACGATAATACGCAGTATTTT
>TRBV28|once|TRBJ2-7|TRBD2
CASQSGRPPYEQYF
TGTGCCAGTCAGAGCGGGAGGCCCCCCTACGAGCAGTACTTC
>TRBV12-3/TRBV12-4|few|TRBJ2-7|.
CASSRIQGAEQYF
TGTGCCAGCAGTCGCATACAGGGCGCCGAGCAGTACTTC
>TRBV18|.|TRBJ2-3|.
CASSQRVFTDTQYF
TGTGCCAGCTCACAGCGGGTCTTCACAGATACGCAGTATTTT
>TRBV3-1/TRBV3-2|.|TRBJ1-3|TRBD1
CASSPWDRGGNTIYF
TGTGCCAGCAGCCCCTGGGACAGGGGAGGAAACACCATATATTTT